The rows below give T cell receptor beta chains drawn from one sample of a study of blood T cell repertoires in COVID-19. Profiling relied on immunoSEQ multiplex PCR, and the TCRdb table lists in-frame clones only, not all of them. The sample holds 14,000 or so clones, 65% to 90% seen once. Sequenced material: peripheral blood. These receptors originate from a woman between 45 and 65 years old with active or convalescent COVID-19. Each CDR3 is given with its conserved first and last residue. Each record gives: clone size, J gene, D gene, V gene, CDR3 DNA, CDR3 protein. D genes are given only for firm matches. Only some rows state a clone size, as once, few, many or a class for expanded clones.

abundance: .
j_gene: TRBJ2-3
d_gene: TRBD2
v_gene: TRBV7-6
CDR3nt: TGTGCCAGCAGCTTGACCTTAGCGGGGGGGCTCACAGATACGCAGTATTTT
CDR3aa: CASSLTLAGGLTDTQYF

abundance: .
j_gene: TRBJ2-2
d_gene: TRBD2
v_gene: TRBV28
CDR3nt: TGTGCCAGCAGTTTAGGGCTAGCGGGGAACACCGGGGAGCTGTTTTTT
CDR3aa: CASSLGLAGNTGELFF

abundance: .
j_gene: TRBJ1-2
d_gene: .
v_gene: TRBV6-5
CDR3nt: TGTGCCAGCAAGACAGATTTTTATGGCTACACCTTC
CDR3aa: CASKTDFYGYTF

abundance: .
j_gene: TRBJ1-5
d_gene: .
v_gene: TRBV7-8
CDR3nt: TGTGCCAGCAGCCCGAGCAATCAGCCCCAGCATTTT
CDR3aa: CASSPSNQPQHF

abundance: .
j_gene: TRBJ1-4
d_gene: TRBD1
v_gene: TRBV10-1
CDR3nt: TGCGCCAGCAGTGAGATGAGGGGGCGAGACAATTATGAAAAACTGTTTTTT
CDR3aa: CASSEMRGRDNYEKLFF

abundance: few
j_gene: TRBJ1-3
d_gene: .
v_gene: TRBV30
CDR3nt: TGTGCCTGGAGTGTAGCGAATACTGGAACCACCATATATTTT
CDR3aa: CAWSVANTGTTIYF

abundance: .
j_gene: TRBJ2-3
d_gene: TRBD2
v_gene: TRBV29-1
CDR3nt: TGCAGCGTTAGCCGACTAGCGGGAGGTCAAGGCACAGATACGCAGTATTTT
CDR3aa: CSVSRLAGGQGTDTQYF

abundance: medium-sized
j_gene: TRBJ2-7
d_gene: TRBD2
v_gene: TRBV28
CDR3nt: TGTGCCAGCAGTTTGTCGGCCACCGGGAGGGAGCAGTACTTC
CDR3aa: CASSLSATGREQYF

abundance: .
j_gene: TRBJ1-6
d_gene: .
v_gene: TRBV5-5
CDR3nt: TGTGCCAGCAGCGATTATGGCATGGGGCTTAATTCACCCCTCCACTTT
CDR3aa: CASSDYGMGLNSPLHF

abundance: .
j_gene: TRBJ2-7
d_gene: .
v_gene: TRBV6-1
CDR3nt: TGTGCCAGCAGTGAGAGTGCGGGGTGGGGGTACGAGCAGTACTTC
CDR3aa: CASSESAGWGYEQYF

abundance: .
j_gene: TRBJ1-6
d_gene: TRBD1
v_gene: TRBV4-1
CDR3nt: TGCGCCAGCAGCCAAGAAGGAGGGACAGGGGCTTTTCCCCTCCACTTT
CDR3aa: CASSQEGGTGAFPLHF

abundance: .
j_gene: TRBJ2-7
d_gene: TRBD2
v_gene: TRBV7-8
CDR3nt: TGTGCCAGCAGCTTAGGACAGACTAGCGAGTACTTC
CDR3aa: CASSLGQTSEYF

abundance: .
j_gene: TRBJ1-2
d_gene: .
v_gene: TRBV15
CDR3nt: TGTGCCACCAGCAGAGGGGCCAGGGAACATGGCTACACCTTC
CDR3aa: CATSRGAREHGYTF

abundance: .
j_gene: TRBJ2-3
d_gene: TRBD1
v_gene: TRBV27
CDR3nt: TGTGCCAGCAGTTTGTTACAGGGGTTCACAGATACGCAGTATTTT
CDR3aa: CASSLLQGFTDTQYF

abundance: once
j_gene: TRBJ1-5
d_gene: TRBD1
v_gene: TRBV11-2
CDR3nt: TGTGCCAGCAGCTTTGGGACAGGCAATCAGCCCCAGCATTTT
CDR3aa: CASSFGTGNQPQHF

abundance: .
j_gene: TRBJ1-1
d_gene: .
v_gene: TRBV12-3/TRBV12-4
CDR3nt: TGTGCCAGCAAACAGGGAGTTAACACTGAAGCTTTCTTT
CDR3aa: CASKQGVNTEAFF

abundance: .
j_gene: TRBJ2-5
d_gene: .
v_gene: TRBV12-3/TRBV12-4
CDR3nt: TGTGCCAGCAGTACCCCGTCGGGGACCCAGTACTTC
CDR3aa: CASSTPSGTQYF

abundance: .
j_gene: TRBJ2-2
d_gene: .
v_gene: TRBV5-1
CDR3nt: TGCGCCAGCAGCTTGGTGGTACGGGGGGCCACCGGGGAGCTGTTTTTT
CDR3aa: CASSLVVRGATGELFF

abundance: .
j_gene: TRBJ1-4
d_gene: .
v_gene: TRBV14
CDR3nt: TGTGCCAGCAGCCAAGTTCACCGAGGAGGGAGGGGGTATGAAAAACTGTTTTTT
CDR3aa: CASSQVHRGGRGYEKLFF

abundance: .
j_gene: TRBJ1-2
d_gene: .
v_gene: TRBV6-5
CDR3nt: TGTGCCAGCGGCCCCCGTTCGGGGTGGACCTTC
CDR3aa: CASGPRSGWTF

abundance: .
j_gene: TRBJ2-1
d_gene: TRBD2
v_gene: TRBV3-1/TRBV3-2
CDR3nt: TGTGCCAGCAGCCAAGGGCTAGCGGGAGGGAGCTCCTACAATGAGCAGTTCTTC
CDR3aa: CASSQGLAGGSSYNEQFF

abundance: .
j_gene: TRBJ2-7
d_gene: .
v_gene: TRBV5-1
CDR3nt: TGCGCCAGCAGGCTTGGGCACCCAAACGAGCAGTACTTC
CDR3aa: CASRLGHPNEQYF

abundance: few
j_gene: TRBJ1-1
d_gene: .
v_gene: TRBV3-1/TRBV3-2
CDR3nt: TGTGCCAGCAGCCTAAGGGCAGGGATGAACACTGAAGCTTTCTTT
CDR3aa: CASSLRAGMNTEAFF

abundance: .
j_gene: TRBJ2-7
d_gene: .
v_gene: TRBV29-1
CDR3nt: TGCAGCGCAAACACAGGGCCAACCTACGAGCAGTACTTC
CDR3aa: CSANTGPTYEQYF

abundance: once
j_gene: TRBJ1-1
d_gene: TRBD1
v_gene: TRBV28
CDR3nt: TGTGCCAGCAGTCAAGCTAGGGACAGGGGAGTTTTCTTT
CDR3aa: CASSQARDRGVFF

abundance: once
j_gene: TRBJ1-5
d_gene: .
v_gene: TRBV19
CDR3nt: TGTGCCAGTAGTACCACGGGAGGGGCTGGGCAGCCCCAGCATTTT
CDR3aa: CASSTTGGAGQPQHF

abundance: .
j_gene: TRBJ1-1
d_gene: .
v_gene: TRBV12-5
CDR3nt: TGTGCTAGTGGTTTGGTAGTTTCTCGGTGGAACACTGAAGCTTTCTTT
CDR3aa: CASGLVVSRWNTEAFF

abundance: once
j_gene: TRBJ2-5
d_gene: .
v_gene: TRBV4-1
CDR3nt: TGCGCCAGCAGCCAAAAGGGGCCCCGAGGGGGAGAGACCCAGTACTTC
CDR3aa: CASSQKGPRGGETQYF

abundance: .
j_gene: TRBJ2-5
d_gene: .
v_gene: TRBV5-1
CDR3nt: TGCGCCAGCAGCATAACCTCCAGACAGTTCCAAGAGACCCAGTACTTC
CDR3aa: CASSITSRQFQETQYF

abundance: .
j_gene: TRBJ2-1
d_gene: .
v_gene: TRBV9
CDR3nt: TGTGCCAGCAGCGTAGATGGGGAGACTGAGCAGTTCTTC
CDR3aa: CASSVDGETEQFF

abundance: .
j_gene: TRBJ2-1
d_gene: TRBD2
v_gene: TRBV27
CDR3nt: TGTGCCAGCAGTGCCGGGACTAGCGGGAGAAATGAGCAGTTCTTC
CDR3aa: CASSAGTSGRNEQFF

abundance: .
j_gene: TRBJ2-1
d_gene: .
v_gene: TRBV19
CDR3nt: TGTGCCAGTAGTACTACAGGGTACAATGAGCAGTTCTTC
CDR3aa: CASSTTGYNEQFF

abundance: .
j_gene: TRBJ2-1
d_gene: .
v_gene: TRBV19
CDR3nt: TGTGCCAGTAGTATAATAATACAAAACAATGAGCAGTTCTTC
CDR3aa: CASSIIIQNNEQFF

abundance: .
j_gene: TRBJ1-5
d_gene: TRBD1
v_gene: TRBV19
CDR3nt: TGTGCCAGTTCGGACAGGTCGGATCAGCCCCAGCATTTT
CDR3aa: CASSDRSDQPQHF

abundance: .
j_gene: TRBJ2-5
d_gene: .
v_gene: TRBV3-1/TRBV3-2
CDR3nt: TGTGCCAGCAGCCAAAATTGGACCCCGAGGGAGGAGACCCAGTACTTC
CDR3aa: CASSQNWTPREETQYF

abundance: .
j_gene: TRBJ2-5
d_gene: .
v_gene: TRBV29-1
CDR3nt: TGCAGCATCCCCGCGTATATGGACCAAGAGACCCAGTACTTC
CDR3aa: CSIPAYMDQETQYF

abundance: .
j_gene: TRBJ2-7
d_gene: .
v_gene: TRBV28
CDR3nt: TGTGCCAGCAGTTTAGAGACTCGTCCCTACGAGCAGTACTTC
CDR3aa: CASSLETRPYEQYF

abundance: .
j_gene: TRBJ1-4
d_gene: .
v_gene: TRBV3-1/TRBV3-2
CDR3nt: TGTGCCAGCAGCCGGGGGCAGGGTGAAAAACTGTTTTTT
CDR3aa: CASSRGQGEKLFF